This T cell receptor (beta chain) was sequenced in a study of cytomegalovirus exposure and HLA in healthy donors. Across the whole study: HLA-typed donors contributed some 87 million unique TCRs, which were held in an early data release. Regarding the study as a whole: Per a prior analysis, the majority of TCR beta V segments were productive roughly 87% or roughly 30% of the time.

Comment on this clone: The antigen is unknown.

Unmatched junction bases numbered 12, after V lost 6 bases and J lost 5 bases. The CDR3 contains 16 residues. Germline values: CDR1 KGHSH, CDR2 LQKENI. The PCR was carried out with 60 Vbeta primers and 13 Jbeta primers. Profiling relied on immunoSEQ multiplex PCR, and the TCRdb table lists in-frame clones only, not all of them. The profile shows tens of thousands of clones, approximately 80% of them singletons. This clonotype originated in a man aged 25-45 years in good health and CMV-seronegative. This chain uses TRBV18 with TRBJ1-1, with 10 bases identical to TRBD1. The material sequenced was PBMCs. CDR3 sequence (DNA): TGTGCCAGCTCCCCCCGGACAGGGGGTTCAGGGACTGAAGCTTTCTTT. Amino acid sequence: CASSPRTGGSGTEAFF.